The 14 T cell receptor beta chains below all came from one sample that was sequenced in a study of T cells in Graves' hyperthyroidism and ophthalmopathy. Amplified TCR beta CDR3 regions derived from RNA transcripts. In the first-round RT-PCR of the TCR CDR3, the HTBI primer set was used. Each CDR3 protein gets one entry after TCRdb re-called the multiplex PCR reads with MiXCR. The data contain 700,000 or so distinct CDR3 sequences, 16% of them seen just once; the ten biggest clones take up approximately 8%. Sample: blood. These TCRs come from a young man with Graves' hyperthyroidism.

The gene calls are TRBV9 and TRBJ2-1; no clear D. Trimming left V 1 base short and J 8 bases short, with 13 bases between. Germline CDR1 and CDR2: SGDLS and YYNGEE. The CDR3 totals 14 residues. The CDR3 loop is CASSVKGSGDEQFF. In DNA form, the CDR3 reads TGTGCCAGCAGCGTAAAGGGCAGTGGGGATGAGCAGTTCTTC.

This clonotype was detected ten times or more. The genes are TRBV20-1 and TRBJ2-1; 8 positions agree with TRBD2. Germline V CDR1 and CDR2: DFQATT, SNEGSKA (reference sequence). V shed 0 bases and J 2 bases; nucleotides not matched to a gene: 6. This CDR3 comprises 16 residues. CDR3 nucleotides: TGCAGTGCTAGAGATCAGGCGGGGGGACCCTACAATGAGCAGTTCTTC. Its protein is CSARDQAGGPYNEQFF.

The chain has TRBV3-1 and TRBJ1-1; D is undetermined. The ends were cut back, 1 base at V and 3 bases at J, with 9 bases in the middle. CDR3 length equals 14 residues. Germline V CDR1 and CDR2: LGHDT, YNNKEL (reference sequence). The chain's CDR3 is CASSQVGRDTEAFF. CDR3 DNA: TGTGCCAGCAGCCAAGTAGGGCGGGACACTGAAGCTTTCTTT.

At least ten counts were recorded for this clonotype. The gene calls are TRBV18 and TRBJ2-3, with unresolved D. Germline V gene lookup returns CDR1 KGHSH and CDR2 LQKENI. This CDR3 contains 15 residues. The ends were cut back, 7 bases at V and 5 bases at J, with 19 bases in the middle. The CDR3 loop reads CASFPSGSTVDTQYF. Written as DNA, the CDR3 is TGTGCCAGCTTTCCCTCCGGGTCGACTGTAGATACGCAGTATTTT.

This clonotype has more than one count but fewer than ten. The chain uses TRBV18 and TRBJ2-7; no definite D call. Germline lookup yields CDR1 KGHSH and CDR2 LQKENI. The V and J ends lost 2 bases and 2 bases respectively, with 13 bases between them. CDR3 length: 15 amino acids. CDR3 sequence reads: CASSPGTVPTYEQYF. In DNA, the CDR3 is TGTGCCAGCTCACCAGGAACAGTCCCAACCTACGAGCAGTACTTC.

To note about this clonotype: A junction boundary mismatches the germline segment, possibly from a read error. The chain employs TRBV7-2 and TRBJ2-1; D might be TRBD1 (6 bases). This CDR3 comprises 15 residues. Germline CDR1 and CDR2: SGHTA and FQGNSA. CDR3 amino acids: CASSLVGTLYNELFF. The CDR3 DNA reads as TGTGCCAGCAGCTTAGTTGGGACACTTTACAATGAGCTGTTCTTC.

This clonotype has only a few counts. V usage is TRBV6-5 and J usage is TRBJ2-5; 10 positions match TRBD2. From germline, CDR1 is MNHEY and CDR2 SVGAGI. The CDR3 is 20 residues long. V trimming: 2 bases; J trimming: 4 bases; junction bases outside the gene matches: 19. CDR3 coding DNA: TGTGCCAGCAGTTACCTCCTAGCGGGAGAAGCTTGGTCCCCCGGAGAGACCCAGTACTTC. This translates into CASSYLLAGEAWSPGETQYF.

The gene calls are TRBV2 and TRBJ2-7; TRBD1 matches 7 bases. The CDR3 length is 14 residues. The germline V gene has CDR1 SNHLY and CDR2 FYNNEI. The ends lost 10 bases at V and 6 bases at J; junction bases unmatched: 15. In DNA, the CDR3 is TGTGCCACCACACGAAGACAGGGTCTCGGCGAGCAGTACTTC. Encoded protein: CATTRRQGLGEQYF. Supplemented by reference TRBV2 and TRBJ2-7, the full variable domain reads EPEVTQTPSHQVTQMGQEVILRCVPISNHLYFYWYRQILGQKVEFLVSFYNNEISEKSEIFDDQFSVERPDGSNFTLKIRSTKLEDSAMYFCATTRRQGLGEQYFGPGTRLTVT.

The chain is built from TRBV29-1 and TRBJ1-1, with D perhaps matching TRBD1 (5 bases). V lost 7 bases and J 1 base, leaving 13 bases between the germline ends. The CDR3 is 13 residues long. CDR1 is SQVTM and CDR2 is ANQGSEA in the germline V gene. CDR3 bases: TGCAGCGCCTCCGAGACAGCGAACACTGAAGCTTTCTTT. Its protein product is CSASETANTEAFF.

This clonotype was picked up a small number of times. V usage is TRBV7-8 and J usage is TRBJ2-5; D possibly corresponds to TRBD2 (7 bases). The CDR3 consists of 15 residues. Per germline, CDR1 SGHVS and CDR2 FQNEAQ. V dropped 6 bases and J dropped 5 bases, with 19 bases sitting between them. CDR3 loop: CASRFSDGGAETQYF. The CDR3 nucleotides are TGTGCCAGCAGGTTCTCAGATGGGGGGGCGGAGACCCAGTACTTC.

J is TRBJ2-3 and V is TRBV7-3, with D hard to call. Trimming removed 5 bases at V and 4 bases at J, with 10 bases between. The CDR3 contains 13 residues. Germline V CDR1 and CDR2: SGHTA, FQGTGA. CDR3 coding DNA: TGTGCCAGCAGCCCAATAGAAGCAGATACGCAGTATTTT. Its translation is CASSPIEADTQYF.

The chain couples TRBV6-6 to TRBJ2-7, with a tentative D call TRBD2 (6 bases). V was pared by 2 bases and J by 5 bases, with 13 bases between. The CDR3 is made up of 14 amino acids. The germline V gene encodes CDR1 MNHNY and CDR2 SVGAGI (reference sequence). The CDR3 region is CASSYGWAGNEQYF. The CDR3 DNA sequence: TGTGCCAGCAGTTACGGATGGGCGGGGAACGAGCAGTACTTC.

This clonotype was recorded a few times. J is TRBJ2-2 and V is TRBV18, with D possibly matching TRBD1 (6 bases). The CDR3 covers 14 residues. The germline V and J ends were trimmed by 8 bases and 4 bases, with 14 bases remaining between them. From germline, CDR1 is KGHSH and CDR2 LQKENI. The CDR3 spells CASQQGTATGELFF. CDR3 DNA sequence: TGTGCCAGCCAACAGGGTACGGCCACCGGGGAGCTGTTTTTT.

This clonotype was detected once. The J gene is TRBJ2-7, the V gene TRBV20-1; D is tentatively TRBD1 or TRBD2 (5 bases each). The CDR3 loop spans 19 amino acids. Trimming removed 0 bases from V and 3 bases from J, with 27 bases in between. Germline loops: CDR1 DFQATT, CDR2 SNEGSKA (reference sequence). The CDR3, as DNA: TGCAGTGCTAGAGATCGGAGGACACCCGGTCAGACCACCGTCTACGAGCAGTACTTC. Protein product: CSARDRRTPGQTTVYEQYF.